Below are 13 T cell receptor beta chains sequenced from a single sample in a study of cytomegalovirus exposure and HLA in healthy donors. The primer mix had 60 Vbeta and 13 Jbeta primers. Sequencing used immunoSEQ multiplex PCR; TCRdb keeps in-frame clones, though not all of them. In the table there are 100,000 to 150,000 clones, about 8.5% of which are singletons. What was sequenced was PBMCs. The receptors were gathered from a man aged 35-49 years in good health and CMV-seronegative.

V usage is TRBV5-1 and J usage is TRBJ2-7; a possible D gene is TRBD1 (6 bases). Trimming left V 4 bases short and J 3 bases short, with 14 bases between. Germline V lookup: CDR1 SGHRS, CDR2 YFSETQ. This CDR3 is 14 amino acids long. The CDR3 region has the DNA TGCGCCAGCAGCAACCGGGACATTGACTACGAGCAGTACTTC. Protein: CASSNRDIDYEQYF.

The rearrangement links TRBV5-1 to TRBJ2-5; D unclear. V was shortened by 5 bases and J by 4 bases, with 12 bases between the two germline ends. Germline V gene data show CDR1 as SGHRS and CDR2 as YFSETQ. This CDR3 spans 13 amino acids. The CDR3 region is CASRVNPGETQYF. CDR3 coding DNA: TGCGCCAGCAGGGTCAACCCCGGAGAGACCCAGTACTTC.

This clone was counted only a few times. This rearrangement joins TRBV7-9 to TRBJ2-3; D gene ambiguous. The V end was cut by 1 base, the J end by 1 base, with 12 bases between. CDR1 is SEHNR, CDR2 FQNEAQ, per germline (reference sequence). There are 16 residues in the CDR3. The CDR3 coding sequence is TGTGCCAGCAGCTTAGATGCAGGATCAGGCACAGATACGCAGTATTTT. Its protein is CASSLDAGSGTDTQYF.

The J gene is TRBJ1-2, the V gene TRBV28; 9 bases match TRBD1. This CDR3 region has 16 residues. V lost 4 bases and J lost 4; bases outside the gene matches: 10. Germline V gives CDR1 MDHEN, CDR2 SYDVKM. Here the CDR3 reads CASSSRARQGGYGYTF. CDR3 DNA: TGTGCCAGCAGTTCACGGGCGAGACAGGGGGGCTATGGCTACACCTTC.

This clone has more than one count but fewer than ten. This sequence joins TRBV5-1 and TRBJ2-7; TRBD1 aligns across 9 bases. CDR1 and CDR2 (germline): SGHRS, YFSETQ. V shed 0 bases, J shed 3 bases, and the junction held 4 bases outside the gene matches. The CDR3 extends over 15 amino acids. The CDR3 DNA sequence: TGCGCCAGCAGCTTGGATACAGGGGGCTACTACGAGCAGTACTTC. It encodes CASSLDTGGYYEQYF.

Comments on this clone: The sample contains more than one DNA sequence encoding this CDR3. The gene calls are TRBV9 and TRBJ2-7, with 7 positions matching TRBD2. The ends lost 4 bases at V and 3 bases at J; junction bases unmatched: 7. The germline CDR1 and CDR2 sequences are SGDLS and YYNGEE. The CDR3 loop spans 14 amino acids. In DNA form, the CDR3 reads TGTGCCAGCAGCTTAGCGGGCGGAGGCTACGAGCAGTACTTC. Its protein product is CASSLAGGGYEQYF.

This clone has a handful of counts. The chain recombines TRBV4-1 with TRBJ2-3, with 7 bases identical to TRBD2. Germline lookup yields CDR1 MGHRA and CDR2 YSYEKL. V shed 0 bases, J shed 5 bases, and the junction held 8 bases outside the gene matches. This CDR3 has 16 residues. CDR3 DNA sequence: TGCGCCAGCAGCCAAGAGCGCGGGGGAATGGTAGATACGCAGTATTTT. It codes for CASSQERGGMVDTQYF.

This clone showed up just a few times. The chain combines TRBV7-2 with TRBJ2-3; 9 nucleotides align to TRBD1. The V gene's germline CDR1 is SGHTA and CDR2 FQGNSA. The CDR3 has 15 residues. J was trimmed by 3 bases and V by 5 bases; bases with no gene match: 6. CDR3 DNA sequence: TGTGCCAGCAGCCCGGTACAGGGGGCAACAGATACGCAGTATTTT. Its translation: CASSPVQGATDTQYF.

This clone has a handful of counts. J is TRBJ2-1 and V is TRBV7-7; D might be TRBD1 (5 bases). Trimming left V 1 base short and J 0 bases short, with 7 bases between. This CDR3 is built from 15 residues. Germline V gene lookup returns CDR1 SSHAT and CDR2 FNYEAQ (reference sequence). Here the CDR3 DNA reads TGTGCCAGCAGCTTAGACAGGAACTCCTACAATGAGCAGTTCTTC. Translating it yields CASSLDRNSYNEQFF.

This clone came up a few times. V gene TRBV5-4 combines with J gene TRBJ2-4; TRBD1 matches at 7 bases. CDR1 is SGHNT and CDR2 is YYREEE in the germline V gene (reference sequence). The CDR3 covers 13 residues. J lost 6 bases, V lost 5 bases, and 5 bases had no gene match. CDR3 residues: CASRTRGSNIQYF. In DNA, the CDR3 is TGTGCCAGCAGAACCAGGGGGTCAAACATTCAGTACTTC.

This clone was found a few times. The chain combines TRBV2 with TRBJ2-1; 12 nucleotides align to TRBD2. This CDR3 region has 17 residues. V was clipped by 6 bases and J by 3 bases; unmatched bases: 9. The germline V gene encodes CDR1 SNHLY and CDR2 FYNNEI. CDR3 region: CASRGVLLAGGYNEQFF. CDR3 DNA sequence: TGTGCCAGCAGGGGGGTTCTACTAGCGGGGGGCTACAATGAGCAGTTCTTC.

The chain couples TRBV7-6 to TRBJ2-5; TRBD2 aligns across 10 bases. Trimming cost V 5 bases and J 8 bases; bases outside gene matches: 14. The CDR3 runs to 16 residues. Germline V gene data show CDR1 as SGHVS and CDR2 as FNYEAQ. The CDR3 DNA is TGTGCCAGCAGCGAACTCCGAGGACTAGCGGCCCTAACCCAGTACTTC. Translation: CASSELRGLAALTQYF.

This rearrangement joins TRBV7-9 to TRBJ1-1; D gene ambiguous. Trimming cost V 4 bases and J 4 bases, with 16 bases left between them. The germline V gene has CDR1 SEHNR and CDR2 FQNEAQ (reference sequence). This CDR3 is built from 15 residues. The CDR3 protein is CASSSPLDGSTEAFF. CDR3 sequence (DNA): TGTGCCAGCAGCTCCCCATTAGACGGGAGCACTGAAGCTTTCTTT. Full variable domain (missing parts from reference TRBV7-9 and TRBJ1-1): DTGVSQNPRHKITKRGQNVTFRCDPISEHNRLYWYRQTLGQGPEFLTYFQNEAQLEKSRLLSDRFSAERPKGSFSTLEIQRTEQGDSAMYLCASSSPLDGSTEAFFGQGTRLTVV.